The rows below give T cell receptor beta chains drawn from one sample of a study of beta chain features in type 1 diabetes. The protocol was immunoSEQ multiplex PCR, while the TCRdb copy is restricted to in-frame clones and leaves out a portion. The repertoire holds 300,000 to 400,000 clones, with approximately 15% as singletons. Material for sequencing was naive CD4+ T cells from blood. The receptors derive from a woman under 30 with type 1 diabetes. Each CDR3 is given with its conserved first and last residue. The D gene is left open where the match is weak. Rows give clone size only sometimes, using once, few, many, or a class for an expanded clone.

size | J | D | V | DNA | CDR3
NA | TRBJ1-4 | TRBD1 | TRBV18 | TGTGCCAGCTCACCACCCGGACAGGGAGTTTCGAAACTGTTTTTT | CASSPPGQGVSKLFF
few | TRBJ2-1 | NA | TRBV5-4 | TGTGCCAGCAGCGCTACCTACAATGAGCAGTTCTTC | CASSATYNEQFF
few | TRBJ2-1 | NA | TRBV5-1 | TGCGCCAGCAGGTCGTCCGGGGTGTACAATGAGCAGTTCTTC | CASRSSGVYNEQFF
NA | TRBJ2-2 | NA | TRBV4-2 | TGTGCCAGCAGCCAAGAGGTGGGGAGCACCGGGGAGCTGTTTTTT | CASSQEVGSTGELFF
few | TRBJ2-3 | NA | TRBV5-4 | TGTGCCAGCAGCTTTGAAGTCGGAGATACGCAGTATTTT | CASSFEVGDTQYF
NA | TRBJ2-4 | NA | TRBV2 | TGTGCCAGCAGTGCTACGTCCGTAGCCAAAAACATTCAGTACTTC | CASSATSVAKNIQYF
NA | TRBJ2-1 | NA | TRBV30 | TGTGCCTGGAATTTAGACAGGATCGCCAATGAGCAGTTCTTC | CAWNLDRIANEQFF
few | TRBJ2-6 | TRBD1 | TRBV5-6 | TGTGCCAGCAGCTTGGTTGGGACAGGGTGGTCTGGGGCCAACGTCCTGACTTTC | CASSLVGTGWSGANVLTF
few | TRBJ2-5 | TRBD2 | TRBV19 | TGTGCCAGTAGTATGGGACTAGCAAAGACCCAGTACTTC | CASSMGLAKTQYF
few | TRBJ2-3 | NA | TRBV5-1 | TGCGCCAGCAGCTTGGAACAGACCACAGATACGCAGTATTTT | CASSLEQTTDTQYF
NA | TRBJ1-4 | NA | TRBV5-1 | TGCGCCAGCAGCTTGGGCGACACCGATGAAAAACTGTTTTTT | CASSLGDTDEKLFF
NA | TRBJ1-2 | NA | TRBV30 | TGTGCCTGGAGGGTCCGGGTGAAGGATGGCTACACCTTC | CAWRVRVKDGYTF
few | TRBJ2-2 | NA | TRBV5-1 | TGCGCCAGCAGCTTGGTCCCAGGGTCCGGGGAGCTGTTTTTT | CASSLVPGSGELFF
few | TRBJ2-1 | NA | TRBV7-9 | TGTGCCATCTTTAACTCCTGGAGCTCCTACAATGAGCAGTTCTTC | CAIFNSWSSYNEQFF